Shown below are 8 T cell receptor beta chains from a single sample sequenced in a study of human thymus T cells. Libraries were prepared by immunoSEQ multiplex PCR; TCRdb keeps only in-frame clonotypes and omits some of them. The table records more than 70,000 clones, approximately 97% of them present only once. Obtained as resections during corrective heart surgery, the thymus tissue was then studied. Material: thymus tissue. The receptors shown here come from a boy in the first two years of life with a congenital heart defect but otherwise immunologically healthy.

The chain combines TRBV14 with TRBJ2-7; weak D call: TRBD2 (6 bases). Germline CDR1 SGHDN, CDR2 FVKESK. The CDR3 is 13 amino acids. Trimming cost V 4 bases and J 12 bases, with 19 bases left between them. The CDR3 spells CASSPSADRGWYF. The CDR3 DNA is TGTGCCAGCAGCCCCTCGGCAGACCGGGGGTGGTACTTC.

The gene calls are TRBV10-2 and TRBJ1-5; D is uncertain. The CDR3 runs to 17 residues. V was pared by 4 bases and J by 1 base, with 17 bases between. Germline V gives CDR1 WSHSY, CDR2 SAAADI. CDR3 protein: CASSAGGPPLSNQPQHF. CDR3 DNA sequence: TGCGCCAGCAGTGCAGGTGGGCCCCCTTTGAGCAATCAGCCCCAGCATTTT.

The chain combines TRBV10-3 with TRBJ2-2, with 12 bases that match TRBD1. V was pared by 2 bases and J by 0 bases, with 4 bases of the junction left unmatched. Germline lookup yields CDR1 ENHRY and CDR2 SYGVKD. CDR3 length equals 18 residues. This CDR3 is CAISERGQGATNTGELFF. As DNA, the CDR3 is TGTGCCATCAGTGAGAGGGGACAGGGGGCAACGAACACCGGGGAGCTGTTTTTT.

The chain has TRBV27 and TRBJ2-5, with 11 nucleotides matching TRBD1. Unmatched junction bases numbered 10, after V lost 5 bases and J lost 5 bases. From germline, CDR1 is MNHEY and CDR2 SMNVEV (reference sequence). This CDR3 is 16 amino acids long. CDR3 sequence (DNA): TGTGCCAGCAGTCAGGAGGGGACAGGGGGTTGGGAGACCCAGTACTTC. Protein product: CASSQEGTGGWETQYF.

This clone occurred once. This chain uses TRBV9 with TRBJ1-1; 7 nucleotides match TRBD1. V trimming: 2 bases; J trimming: 1 base; junction bases outside the gene matches: 14. The CDR3 consists of 18 residues. The germline CDR1 and CDR2 sequences are SGDLS and YYNGEE. CDR3 nucleotides: TGTGCCAGCAGCGTCTCCTCCTGGGCAGGGGGGCCGAACACTGAAGCTTTCTTT. It codes for CASSVSSWAGGPNTEAFF.

The J gene is TRBJ2-1, the V gene TRBV5-6, with D possibly matching TRBD1 (6 bases). There are 19 residues in the CDR3. Germline lookup yields CDR1 SGHDT and CDR2 YYEEEE. V was pared by 2 bases and J by 1 base, with 22 bases between. CDR3 sequence reads: CASSFRSGDHIGSYNEQFF. The CDR3 DNA is TGTGCCAGCAGCTTTAGGTCAGGGGATCATATTGGGTCCTACAATGAGCAGTTCTTC.

The CDR3 DNA sequence: TGTGCCTGGAGTTTATCCCGGGGGCTGATCTCTGGAAACACCATATATTTT. Amino acids: CAWSLSRGLISGNTIYF. This chain links TRBV30 with TRBJ1-3, with D maybe TRBD1 (6 bases). Germline values: CDR1 GTSNPN, CDR2 SVGIG (reference sequence). Trimming removed 2 bases at V and 0 bases at J, with 17 bases between. The CDR3 has 17 amino acids.

The gene calls are TRBV11-1 and TRBJ2-1; no clear D gene. Germline CDR1 and CDR2: SGHAT and FQDESV (reference sequence). V was pared by 0 bases and J by 5 bases, with 5 bases between. This CDR3 region has 13 residues. The CDR3 is CASSLADNNEQFF. CDR3 DNA: TGTGCCAGCAGCTTAGCGGATAACAATGAGCAGTTCTTC.